Below, 5 T cell receptor beta chains from the same sample are listed, as sequenced in a study of beta chain features in type 1 diabetes. Study conclusions and caveats: A moderate, significant TCRB CDR3 shortening appeared in type 1 diabetes across four CD4+ subsets.

These receptors' antigens are unknown. The investigators reverse transcribed all of the isolated RNA, so they sequenced expressed TCRB transcripts. Profiled with immunoSEQ multiplex PCR; TCRdb holds only in-frame clones, not every one. The data contain approximately 280,000 clones, 15% of them seen just once; the ten biggest clones take up more than 0.015%. Sequencing used naive CD4+ T cells from blood. Every receptor here comes from a man aged 18-30 years with type 1 diabetes.

In its sample, this clone was seen a few times. The chain employs TRBV6-1 and TRBJ2-7, with TRBD2 as a possible D gene (6 bases). The CDR3 runs to 14 residues. Deletions cut 5 bases from V and 0 bases from J, with 11 bases between. Per germline, CDR1 MNHNS and CDR2 SASEGT. The CDR3 sequence: CASSLAWSSYEQYF. Here the CDR3 DNA reads TGTGCCAGCAGTCTAGCGTGGAGCTCCTACGAGCAGTACTTC.

This clone has only a few counts. J is TRBJ2-1 and V is TRBV27; D might be TRBD2 (5 bases). The CDR3 sequence is 13 residues long. Trimming removed 6 bases from V and 10 bases from J, with 16 bases in between. Germline V gives CDR1 MNHEY, CDR2 SMNVEV (reference sequence). CDR3 sequence: CASRQQEGGEQFF. The CDR3, as DNA: TGTGCCAGCAGACAACAAGAGGGTGGGGAGCAGTTCTTC.

The rearrangement uses TRBV5-1 and TRBJ2-5, with TRBD2 as a possible D gene (6 bases). This CDR3 region has 14 residues. V was pared by 7 bases and J by 4 bases, with 17 bases between. CDR1 is SGHRS and CDR2 is YFSETQ in the germline V gene. The CDR3 bases are TGCGCCAGCTGCCGGGACTCGGGCATAGAGACCCAGTACTTC. It codes for CASCRDSGIETQYF.

This chain links TRBV9 with TRBJ2-5; D perhaps matches TRBD1 (6 bases). Germline CDR1 is SGDLS and CDR2 is YYNGEE. There are 14 residues in the CDR3. The ends were cut back, 1 base at V and 5 bases at J, with 12 bases in the middle. CDR3 residues: CASSVQGKGETQYF. CDR3 sequence (DNA): TGTGCCAGCAGCGTACAGGGGAAGGGCGAGACCCAGTACTTC. The complete variable domain, with remaining parts taken from reference TRBV9 and TRBJ2-5, reads DSGVTQTPKHLITATGQRVTLRCSPRSGDLSVYWYQQSLDQGLQFLIQYYNGEERAKGNILERFSAQQFPDLHSELNLSSLELGDSALYFCASSVQGKGETQYFGPGTRLLVL.

V is TRBV28 and J is TRBJ1-5, with D unresolved. CDR1 is MDHEN, CDR2 SYDVKM, per germline. The CDR3 is 16 residues long. V lost 10 bases and J lost 4, with 23 bases in between. The CDR3 nucleotides read TGTGCCACCACCGTCCAAGGGAGCCCCGGGAATCAGCCCCAGCATTTT. It specifies CATTVQGSPGNQPQHF.